This entry lists 2 T cell receptor beta chains sequenced from one sample in a study of blood T cells in healthy people across ages. A second PCR of 7 to 11 cycles used a sample-barcoded 5' primer and a J-beta primer mix. TCRdb re-called the 5' RACE reads through MiXCR, storing one row per CDR3 protein. The profile shows some 800,000 distinct CDR3 sequences, around 25% of them singletons. In addition, the sample was reused for a study of T cells of mothers and their children.

Input material: blood. Receptor source: a boy younger than 18 in good health.

The gene calls are TRBV20-1 and TRBJ2-1; D gene uncertain. CDR1 DFQATT and CDR2 SNEGSKA come from the germline V gene (reference sequence). The ends were cut back, 2 bases at V and 2 bases at J, with 10 bases in the middle. The CDR3 sequence is 14 residues long. CDR3 protein: CSARMEFPYNEQFF. DNA for the CDR3: TGCAGTGCTAGAATGGAGTTTCCCTACAATGAGCAGTTCTTC.

This clonotype occurred a few times. This chain joins TRBV7-9 and TRBJ2-1; 13 nucleotides line up with TRBD2. With the DNA end fitting TRBJ2-5 better, the J assignment may be wrong. This CDR3 comprises 16 residues. Germline CDR1 and CDR2: SEHNR and FQNEAQ (reference sequence). For the CDR3, the DNA is TGTGCCAGCAGCGAACTAGCGGGGGGGACTACCGGGACCCAGTACTTC. Its protein product is CASSELAGGTTGTQYF.